The T cell receptor beta chain described here comes from a study of blood T cell repertoires in COVID-19. Study at large: The United States, Italy and Spain supplied acute and convalescent COVID-19 samples. Sources were T cells, B-cell-depleted T cells, or PBMCs; the material itself was cDNA or gDNA.

This clone has a handful of counts. Authors' analysis steps: Reference gene primer amplification yielded estimated nucleated cell counts. Sequenced by immunoSEQ multiplex PCR; TCRdb stores in-frame clones only, minus some. V and J calls and clone size are given by that table; D and trimming were obtained from the DNA. This table holds 450,000 to 500,000 clones, roughly 85% found once. V shed 5 bases, J shed 8 bases, and the junction held 13 bases outside the gene matches. Germline lookup yields CDR1 SNHLY and CDR2 FYNNEI. CDR3 length: 16 residues. The receptor's source is a human donor in a cohort sampled during active COVID-19. The sequencing input was peripheral blood. This chain uses TRBV2 with TRBJ1-4; 8 positions match TRBD1. CDR3 nucleotides: TGTGCCAGCAGTTTTCTCCCGGGACAGGATAAAGAAAAACTGTTTTTT. This encodes CASSFLPGQDKEKLFF.